A single sample is the source of the 28 T cell receptor beta chains below, sequenced in a study of vaccination and CD4 T cells after COVID-19. Treatment: roughly nine-day PBMC culture with coronavirus spike peptide pools or control peptides (ViraFEST assay). No antigens are known for them. Cultured CD4+ T cell DNA underwent sequencing with the Oncomine TCR Beta short-read assay. TCRdb reprocessed the PCR reads via MiXCR and lists one record per CDR3 protein. Counted here are over 12,000 distinct CDR3 sequences, about 46% occurring once; the ten biggest clones make up 11% to 15%. Sequences were obtained from CD4+ T cells from blood, cultured in vitro. All receptors come from a human donor who had recovered from COVID-19.

The gene calls are TRBV28 and TRBJ1-2; 9 bases are a match to TRBD1. Trimming cost V 0 bases and J 8 bases; bases outside gene matches: 7. CDR1 is MDHEN, CDR2 SYDVKM, per germline. The CDR3 covers 15 residues. The CDR3 is CASSLWGQGVRGYTF. CDR3 DNA: TGTGCCAGCAGTTTATGGGGACAGGGTGTACGGGGCTACACCTTC.

The gene calls are TRBV6-5 and TRBJ2-7; D is uncertain. V was trimmed by 2 bases and J by 3 bases, leaving 8 bases between them. From germline, CDR1 is MNHEY and CDR2 SVGAGI. The CDR3 consists of 13 residues. The CDR3 region has the DNA TGTGCCAGCAGTTACCGGAAGCTCTACGAGCAGTACTTC. It encodes CASSYRKLYEQYF.

This chain uses TRBV28 with TRBJ1-5, with D hard to call. The V gene's germline CDR1 is MDHEN and CDR2 SYDVKM. The CDR3 sequence is 15 residues long. The V and J ends lost 4 bases and 2 bases respectively, with 12 bases between them. The CDR3 DNA reads TGTGCCAGCAGTTCCTTGAGTGGTGGCAATCAGCCCCAGCATTTT. Translated, it gives CASSSLSGGNQPQHF.

This clonotype was observed a few times. V is TRBV19 and J is TRBJ2-4; 9 bases line up with TRBD1. This CDR3 has 16 residues. J gave up 7 bases and V 4 bases, and 11 bases lay outside the gene matches. In germline, CDR1 is LNHDA, CDR2 SQIVND (reference sequence). CDR3 DNA: TGTGCCAGTAGTACCCCCGGGACAGGGAAGGCGAACATTCAGTACTTC. It yields the protein CASSTPGTGKANIQYF.

This clonotype was observed a handful of times. The chain combines TRBV6-1 with TRBJ1-1, with no clear D. V was pared by 5 bases and J by 1 base, with 11 bases between. The CDR3 spans 14 residues. CDR1 is MNHNS and CDR2 is SASEGT in the germline V gene. The CDR3 loop is CASSPDTWNTEAFF. The CDR3 DNA follows: TGTGCCAGCAGTCCCGACACTTGGAACACTGAAGCTTTCTTT.

This clonotype was recorded a few times. The J gene is TRBJ1-1, the V gene TRBV5-6; D ambiguous. Germline-derived CDR1 and CDR2 are SGHDT and YYEEEE. The CDR3 length is 12 residues. V was shortened by 2 bases and J by 2 bases, with 4 bases between the two germline ends. CDR3 protein: CASSFINTEAFF. The CDR3 region has the DNA TGTGCCAGCAGCTTCATTAACACTGAAGCTTTCTTT.

V and J are TRBV7-3 and TRBJ2-1, with 8 positions matching TRBD2. CDR1 is SGHTA and CDR2 is FQGTGA in the germline V gene. This CDR3 contains 13 residues. J lost 6 bases, V lost 5 bases, and 3 bases had no gene match. The CDR3 sequence is CASSTGTSNEQFF. CDR3 DNA: TGTGCCAGCAGCACCGGGACTAGCAATGAGCAGTTCTTC.

This clonotype occurred a few times. The chain employs TRBV24-1 and TRBJ1-5; D uncertain. The CDR3 sequence is 12 residues long. Germline assignment: CDR1 KGHDR and CDR2 SFDVKD. Trimming stripped 4 bases from V and 6 bases from J, with 6 bases between. DNA of the CDR3: TGTGCCACCAGTGACGGAATTCAGCCCCAGCATTTT. It is translated as CATSDGIQPQHF.

V is TRBV5-1 and J is TRBJ1-2; a possible D gene is TRBD1 (5 bases). V lost 0 bases and J lost 8, with 11 bases in between. This CDR3 region has 13 residues. In germline, CDR1 is SGHRS, CDR2 YFSETQ. The CDR3 DNA is TGCGCCAGCAGCTTGGGCCAGGGAAAGGGCTACACCTTC. This sequence encodes CASSLGQGKGYTF.

The genes are TRBV11-3 and TRBJ1-1; no reliable D call. V was trimmed by 2 bases and J by 10 bases, leaving 11 bases between them. CDR3 size: 12 residues. Germline V gives CDR1 SGHNT, CDR2 YENEEA. DNA of the CDR3: TGTGCCAGCAGCTTAATTGGGCGGCGAGCTTTCTTT. This translates into CASSLIGRRAFF.

The J gene is TRBJ1-5, the V gene TRBV27; tentative D call: TRBD1 (5 bases). This CDR3 is 15 amino acids long. Germline V CDR1 and CDR2: MNHEY, SMNVEV (reference sequence). V dropped 8 bases and J dropped 4 bases, with 18 bases sitting between them. The CDR3 loop is CASPLRGTKNQPQHF. Here the CDR3 DNA reads TGTGCCAGCCCCCTGCGGGGGACTAAAAATCAGCCCCAGCATTTT.

The genes are TRBV15 and TRBJ2-3; 14 positions match TRBD2. Germline CDR1 LNHNV, CDR2 YYDKDF (reference sequence). CDR3 length: 16 amino acids. With V trimmed by 5 bases and J by 1 base, 2 bases remained unmatched. CDR3 in amino acids: CATSGGLAGGTDTQYF. CDR3 bases: TGTGCCACCAGCGGGGGACTAGCGGGAGGCACAGATACGCAGTATTTT.

The chain couples TRBV20-1 to TRBJ1-2; D gene uncertain. The V gene lost 5 bases and the J gene lost 5 bases, with 12 bases spanning the gap. This CDR3 is 12 amino acids long. CDR1 and CDR2 (germline): DFQATT, SNEGSKA (reference sequence). CDR3 nucleotide sequence: TGCAGTGCTTACAGCGGAACTTATGGCTACACCTTC. Its translation: CSAYSGTYGYTF.

The table lists this clonotype with a count of one. The chain links TRBV20-1 to TRBJ1-1; D gene unclear. CDR3 length equals 13 residues. Germline V gene data show CDR1 as DFQATT and CDR2 as SNEGSKA (reference sequence). V was trimmed by 3 bases and J by 3 bases, leaving 11 bases between them. The CDR3 nucleotides are TGCAGTGCTAGCGAAGGGTGGGACACTGAAGCTTTCTTT. This encodes CSASEGWDTEAFF.

The V call is TRBV7-2, the J call TRBJ2-3; the D gene is possibly TRBD2 (6 bases). CDR3 length: 14 amino acids. V was trimmed by 2 bases and J by 3 bases, leaving 9 bases between them. The V gene's germline CDR1 is SGHTA and CDR2 FQGNSA. Written as DNA, the CDR3 is TGTGCCAGCAGCTTATCACTAGCTACAGATACGCAGTATTTT. Translation: CASSLSLATDTQYF.

Only a few counts were recorded for this clonotype. The chain is built from TRBV12-5 and TRBJ2-4; TRBD2 matches 9 bases. The CDR3 covers 14 residues. Germline CDR1 and CDR2: LGHNT and FRNRAP. V was clipped by 3 bases and J by 11 bases; unmatched bases: 8. This CDR3 reads CASGLLGLASVQYF. CDR3 DNA sequence: TGTGCTAGTGGTTTACTGGGACTAGCTTCGGTTCAGTACTTC.

As regards this clonotype: The junction and the germline gene differ at one end; a read error may be behind it. This rearrangement joins TRBV10-1 to TRBJ2-2, with 7 bases matching TRBD1. The CDR3 length is 16 residues. Per the germline V gene, CDR1 is WNHNN and CDR2 is SYGVQD (reference sequence). This CDR3 reads CASSQGVTSGTGELSF. The CDR3 DNA reads as TGCGCCAGCAGCCAGGGGGTAACTTCTGGCACCGGGGAGCTGTCTTTT.

This clonotype was counted only a few times. The rearrangement uses TRBV6-1 and TRBJ1-1; D is undetermined. V dropped 4 bases and J dropped 5 bases, with 14 bases sitting between them. From germline, CDR1 is MNHNS and CDR2 SASEGT. The CDR3 consists of 14 residues. The CDR3 is CASSVSRSDTEAFF. The CDR3 DNA reads TGTGCCAGCAGTGTCAGCCGCAGTGATACTGAAGCTTTCTTT.

CDR3 sequence: CASRFLTGNYGYTF. DNA for the CDR3: TGTGCCAGCAGATTCCTGACAGGGAACTATGGCTACACCTTC. The chain is built from TRBV2 and TRBJ1-2, with 7 nucleotides matching TRBD1. Germline V lookup: CDR1 SNHLY, CDR2 FYNNEI. CDR3 length: 14 amino acids. V trimming: 6 bases; J trimming: 2 bases; junction bases outside the gene matches: 6.

This clonotype was seen a handful of times. The chain is built from TRBV27 and TRBJ1-5, with 7 bases lining up with TRBD1. The CDR3 loop spans 15 amino acids. With 5 bases clipped from V and 2 bases from J, the junction kept 6 bases outside the gene matches. In germline, CDR1 is MNHEY, CDR2 SMNVEV (reference sequence). The CDR3 DNA follows: TGTGCCAGCAGTGTTACAGGGGTAGGCAATCAGCCCCAGCATTTT. Protein: CASSVTGVGNQPQHF.

The chain joins TRBV20-1 to TRBJ1-1; D might be TRBD1 (5 bases). Germline loops: CDR1 DFQATT, CDR2 SNEGSKA (reference sequence). V was pared by 3 bases and J by 4 bases, with 12 bases between. CDR3 length: 13 amino acids. CDR3 sequence: CSARGVPFTEAFF. In DNA, the CDR3 is TGCAGTGCTAGGGGGGTTCCTTTCACTGAAGCTTTCTTT.

The chain links TRBV20-1 to TRBJ2-1; maybe TRBD2 (6 bases). Trimming shortened V by 4 bases and J by 4 bases, and 14 bases separated the two germline ends. The V gene's germline CDR1 is DFQATT and CDR2 SNEGSKA (reference sequence). This CDR3 is 14 amino acids long. The CDR3: CSANRLGEYNEQFF. The CDR3 DNA reads TGCAGTGCTAACCGACTAGGGGAATACAATGAGCAGTTCTTC.

This clonotype has just a few counts. V gene TRBV19 combines with J gene TRBJ2-5, with D unresolved. V lost 3 bases, J lost 5 bases, and 4 bases lay in between. The germline gives CDR1 LNHDA, CDR2 SQIVND (reference sequence). This CDR3 has 11 amino acids. CDR3 region: CASSMGETQYF. The CDR3 region has the DNA TGTGCCAGTAGTATGGGGGAGACCCAGTACTTC.

The V gene is TRBV20-1, the J gene TRBJ2-5; TRBD2 agrees at 14 bases. The CDR3 sequence is 15 residues long. CDR1 is DFQATT, CDR2 SNEGSKA, per germline (reference sequence). The V segment lost 5 bases and the J segment 4 bases; nucleotides outside the gene matches: 6. Written as DNA, the CDR3 is TGCAGTGCTCTGACTAGCGGGGGGGCGCTAGAGACCCAGTACTTC. Its protein product is CSALTSGGALETQYF.

This clonotype appeared a few times. This rearrangement joins TRBV19 to TRBJ1-5; unclear D gene. Germline lookup yields CDR1 LNHDA and CDR2 SQIVND (reference sequence). The V and J ends lost 7 bases and 7 bases respectively, with 14 bases between them. The length of the CDR3 is 13 residues. The CDR3 coding sequence is TGTGCCAGTACCACATCACCTAGGCAGCCCCAGCATTTT. It encodes CASTTSPRQPQHF. The complete variable domain, with remaining parts taken from reference TRBV19 and TRBJ1-5, reads DGGITQSPKYLFRKEGQNVTLSCEQNLNHDAMYWYRQDPGQGLRLIYYSQIVNDFQKGDIAEGYSVSREKKESFPLTVTSAQKNPTAFYLCASTTSPRQPQHFGDGTRLSIL.

This chain joins TRBV7-6 and TRBJ2-3; the D gene is possibly TRBD2 (6 bases). V lost 2 bases and J lost 5, with 14 bases in between. The germline CDR1 and CDR2 sequences are SGHVS and FNYEAQ. The CDR3 consists of 15 residues. CDR3 sequence reads: CASSLFGGVGDTQYF. The CDR3, as DNA: TGTGCCAGCAGCTTATTCGGGGGAGTGGGAGATACGCAGTATTTT.

The V call is TRBV30, the J call TRBJ2-2, with 10 positions matching TRBD1. The CDR3 has 18 amino acids. Germline assignment: CDR1 GTSNPN and CDR2 SVGIG (reference sequence). The V and J ends lost 3 bases and 3 bases, in that order; junction bases with no gene match: 13. The CDR3 DNA is TGTGCCTGGAGCCTCTTGTTTACGGGACAGGGGTACACCGGGGAGCTGTTTTTT. It specifies CAWSLLFTGQGYTGELFF.

CDR3 coding DNA: TGTGCCTGGGGGACAGGGTCTTTTGGGGCCAACGTCCTGACTTTC. The encoded protein is CAWGTGSFGANVLTF. The gene calls are TRBV30 and TRBJ2-6; 9 bases agree with TRBD1. This CDR3 is built from 15 residues. The V gene end was trimmed by 5 bases and the J gene end by 3 bases; junction bases not matched to a gene: 5. CDR1 and CDR2 from the germline V gene are GTSNPN and SVGIG (reference sequence).